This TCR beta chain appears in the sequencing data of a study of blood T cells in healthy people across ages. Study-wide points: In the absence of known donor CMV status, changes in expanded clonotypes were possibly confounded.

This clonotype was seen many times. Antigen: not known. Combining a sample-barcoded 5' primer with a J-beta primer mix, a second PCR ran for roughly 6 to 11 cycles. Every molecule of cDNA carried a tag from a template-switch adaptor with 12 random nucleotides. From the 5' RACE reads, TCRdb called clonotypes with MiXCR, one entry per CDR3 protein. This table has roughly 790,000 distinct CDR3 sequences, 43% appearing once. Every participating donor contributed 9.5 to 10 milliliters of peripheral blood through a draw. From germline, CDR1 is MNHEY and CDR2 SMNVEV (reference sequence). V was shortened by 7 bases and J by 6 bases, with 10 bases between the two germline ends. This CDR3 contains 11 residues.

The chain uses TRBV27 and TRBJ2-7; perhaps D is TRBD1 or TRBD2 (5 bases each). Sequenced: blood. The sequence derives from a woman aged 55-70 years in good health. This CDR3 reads CASISGTEQYF. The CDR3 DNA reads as TGTGCCAGCATATCCGGGACCGAGCAGTACTTC.